The clone carrying this T cell receptor beta chain has more than one count but fewer than ten. The target antigen is unknown. The sample originates from a study of CD8 T cells in ankylosing spondylitis. Germline CDR1 is LNHNV and CDR2 is YYDKDF (reference sequence). Losses at the gene ends were 5 bases for V and 5 bases for J; bases not matched to a gene: 5. The length of the CDR3 is 13 residues. A quantitative 5'-RACE method, one with molecular barcodes, was used to make TCR beta libraries. MiXCR, applied by TCRdb to the 5' RACE reads, yields one record per CDR3 protein. The top ten clones hold about a third of a sample with roughly 230,000 distinct CDR3 sequences, 18% of them seen once. Study-wide results and caveats: Reportedly, matched ankylosing spondylitis synovial fluid was significantly enriched for disease-linked clones. The study identified a TCR beta motif of several highly homologous variants that appeared characteristic of ankylosing spondylitis blood. As for the disease-linked clones, they showed a CD8+ phenotype and occurred at relatively low frequencies in peripheral blood.

The rearrangement links TRBV15 to TRBJ2-5; TRBD2 matches 7 bases. The sequencing sample was made of blood, either unsorted or a sorted T cell fraction (not recorded which). The TCR sequence derives from a male donor with ankylosing spondylitis or in good health (not recorded which). CDR3 DNA sequence: TGTGCCACCAGCGGCCAGGGAGGGGAGACCCAGTACTTC. As protein: CATSGQGGETQYF.